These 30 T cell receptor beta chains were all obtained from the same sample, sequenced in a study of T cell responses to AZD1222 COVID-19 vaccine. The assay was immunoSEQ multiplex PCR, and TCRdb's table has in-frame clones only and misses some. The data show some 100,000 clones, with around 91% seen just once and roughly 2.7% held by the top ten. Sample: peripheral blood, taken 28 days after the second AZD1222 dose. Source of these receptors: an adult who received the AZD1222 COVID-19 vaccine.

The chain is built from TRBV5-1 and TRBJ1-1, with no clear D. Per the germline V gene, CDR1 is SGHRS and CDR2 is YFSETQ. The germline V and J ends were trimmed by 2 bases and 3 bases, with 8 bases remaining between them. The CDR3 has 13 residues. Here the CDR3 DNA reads TGCGCCAGCAGCTTTAGGACTGACACTGAAGCTTTCTTT. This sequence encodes CASSFRTDTEAFF.

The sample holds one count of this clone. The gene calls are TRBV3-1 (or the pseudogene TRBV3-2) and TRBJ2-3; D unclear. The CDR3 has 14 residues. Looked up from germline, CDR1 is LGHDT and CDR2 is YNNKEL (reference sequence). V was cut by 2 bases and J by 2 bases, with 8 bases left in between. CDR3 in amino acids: CASSQTATTDTQYF. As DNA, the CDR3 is TGTGCCAGCAGCCAAACCGCTACCACAGATACGCAGTATTTT.

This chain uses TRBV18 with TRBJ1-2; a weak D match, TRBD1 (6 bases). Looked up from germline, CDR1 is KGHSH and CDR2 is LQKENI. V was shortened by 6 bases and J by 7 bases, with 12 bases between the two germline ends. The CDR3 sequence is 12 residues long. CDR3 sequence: CASSQPGAGYTF. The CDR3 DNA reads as TGTGCCAGCTCCCAGCCGGGGGCTGGCTACACCTTC.

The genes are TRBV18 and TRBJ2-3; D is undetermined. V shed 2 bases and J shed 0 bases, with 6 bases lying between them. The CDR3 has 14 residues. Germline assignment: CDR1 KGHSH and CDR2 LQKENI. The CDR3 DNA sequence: TGTGCCAGCTCACCAACGCGGAGCACAGATACGCAGTATTTT. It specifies CASSPTRSTDTQYF.

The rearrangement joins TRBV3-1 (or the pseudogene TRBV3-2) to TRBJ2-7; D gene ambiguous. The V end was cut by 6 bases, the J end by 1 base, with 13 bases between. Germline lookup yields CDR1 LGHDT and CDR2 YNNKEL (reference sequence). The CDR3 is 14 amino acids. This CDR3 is CASSIGYYSYEQYF. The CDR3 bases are TGTGCCAGCAGTATAGGGTACTATTCCTACGAGCAGTACTTC.

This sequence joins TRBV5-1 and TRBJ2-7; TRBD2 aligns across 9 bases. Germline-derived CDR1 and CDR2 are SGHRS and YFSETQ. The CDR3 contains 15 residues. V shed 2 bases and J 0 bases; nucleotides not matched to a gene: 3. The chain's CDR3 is CASSFGLASSYEQYF. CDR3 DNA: TGCGCCAGCAGCTTCGGACTAGCGTCCTCCTACGAGCAGTACTTC.

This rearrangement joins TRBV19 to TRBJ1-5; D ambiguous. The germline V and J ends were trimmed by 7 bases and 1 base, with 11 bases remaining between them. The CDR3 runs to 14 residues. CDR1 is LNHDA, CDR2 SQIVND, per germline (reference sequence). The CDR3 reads CASTLRGSNQPQHF. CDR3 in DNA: TGTGCCAGTACTTTACGTGGAAGCAATCAGCCCCAGCATTTT. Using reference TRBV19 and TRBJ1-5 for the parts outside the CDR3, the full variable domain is DGGITQSPKYLFRKEGQNVTLSCEQNLNHDAMYWYRQDPGQGLRLIYYSQIVNDFQKGDIAEGYSVSREKKESFPLTVTSAQKNPTAFYLCASTLRGSNQPQHFGDGTRLSIL.

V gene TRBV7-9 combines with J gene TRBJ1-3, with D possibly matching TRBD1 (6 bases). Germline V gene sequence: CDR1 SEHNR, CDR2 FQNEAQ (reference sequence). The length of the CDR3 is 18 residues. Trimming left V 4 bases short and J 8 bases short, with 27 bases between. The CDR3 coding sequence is TGTGCCAGCAGCTCGTACTCCCTGACAGGTTCCTCCTTGGACACCATATATTTT. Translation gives CASSSYSLTGSSLDTIYF.

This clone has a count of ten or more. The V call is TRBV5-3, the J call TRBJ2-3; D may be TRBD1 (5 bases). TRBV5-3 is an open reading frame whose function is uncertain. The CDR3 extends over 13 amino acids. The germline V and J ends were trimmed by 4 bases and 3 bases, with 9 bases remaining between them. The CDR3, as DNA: TGTGCCAGAAGCCCTAGACAGACAGATACGCAGTATTTT. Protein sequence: CARSPRQTDTQYF.

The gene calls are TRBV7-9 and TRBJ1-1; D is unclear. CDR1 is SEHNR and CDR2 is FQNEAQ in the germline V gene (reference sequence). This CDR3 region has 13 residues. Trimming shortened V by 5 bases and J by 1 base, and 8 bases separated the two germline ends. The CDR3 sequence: CASSEQTNTEAFF. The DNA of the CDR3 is TGTGCCAGCAGCGAACAGACGAACACTGAAGCTTTCTTT.

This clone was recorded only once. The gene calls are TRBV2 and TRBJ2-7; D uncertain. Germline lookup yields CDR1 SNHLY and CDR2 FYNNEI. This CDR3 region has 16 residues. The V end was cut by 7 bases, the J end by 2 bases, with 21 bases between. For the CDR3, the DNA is TGTGCCAGCACCGGAAAAGGCCACCAAACGCCCTACGAGCAGTACTTC. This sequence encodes CASTGKGHQTPYEQYF. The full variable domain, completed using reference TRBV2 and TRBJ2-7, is EPEVTQTPSHQVTQMGQEVILRCVPISNHLYFYWYRQILGQKVEFLVSFYNNEISEKSEIFDDQFSVERPDGSNFTLKIRSTKLEDSAMYFCASTGKGHQTPYEQYFGPGTRLTVT.

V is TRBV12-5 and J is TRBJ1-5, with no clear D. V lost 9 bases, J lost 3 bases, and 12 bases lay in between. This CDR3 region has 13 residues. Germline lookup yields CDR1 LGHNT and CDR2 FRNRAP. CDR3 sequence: CASIQDHNQPQHF. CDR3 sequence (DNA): TGTGCTAGCATTCAGGACCACAATCAGCCCCAGCATTTT.

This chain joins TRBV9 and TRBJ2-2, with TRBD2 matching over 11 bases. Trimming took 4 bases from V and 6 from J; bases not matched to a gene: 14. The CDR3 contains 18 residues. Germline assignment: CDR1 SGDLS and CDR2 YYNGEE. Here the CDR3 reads CASSLRERVAGGAGELFF. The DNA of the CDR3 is TGTGCCAGCAGCCTAAGGGAACGGGTAGCGGGGGGGGCCGGGGAGCTGTTTTTT.

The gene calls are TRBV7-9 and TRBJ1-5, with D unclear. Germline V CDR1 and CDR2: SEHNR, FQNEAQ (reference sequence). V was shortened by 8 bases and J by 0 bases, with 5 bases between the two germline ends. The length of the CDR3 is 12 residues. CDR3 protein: CASQFSNQPQHF. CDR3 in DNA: TGTGCCAGCCAATTTAGCAATCAGCCCCAGCATTTT. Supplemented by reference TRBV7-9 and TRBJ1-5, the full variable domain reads DTGVSQNPRHKITKRGQNVTFRCDPISEHNRLYWYRQTLGQGPEFLTYFQNEAQLEKSRLLSDRFSAERPKGSFSTLEIQRTEQGDSAMYLCASQFSNQPQHFGDGTRLSIL.

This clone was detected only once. CDR3 DNA: TGTGCCAGTCAAGGACAGTCCTACGAGCAGTACTTC. Translation gives CASQGQSYEQYF. The rearrangement uses TRBV11-2 and TRBJ2-7, with D tentatively TRBD1 (6 bases). This CDR3 spans 12 amino acids. The ends were cut back, 9 bases at V and 1 base at J, with 10 bases in the middle. Germline V gene lookup returns CDR1 SGHAT and CDR2 FQNNGV. Full variable domain (rest looked up from reference TRBV11-2 and TRBJ2-7): EAGVAQSPRYKIIEKRQSVAFWCNPISGHATLYWYQQILGQGPKLLIQFQNNGVVDDSQLPKDRFSAERLKGVDSTLKIQPAKLEDSAVYLCASQGQSYEQYFGPGTRLTVT.

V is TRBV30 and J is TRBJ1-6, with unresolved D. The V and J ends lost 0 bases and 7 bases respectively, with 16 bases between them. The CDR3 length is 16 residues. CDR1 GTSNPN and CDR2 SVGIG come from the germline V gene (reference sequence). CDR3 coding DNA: TGTGCCTGGAGTGTACTTGGCAGTCAACTCAATTCACCCCTCCACTTT. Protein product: CAWSVLGSQLNSPLHF.

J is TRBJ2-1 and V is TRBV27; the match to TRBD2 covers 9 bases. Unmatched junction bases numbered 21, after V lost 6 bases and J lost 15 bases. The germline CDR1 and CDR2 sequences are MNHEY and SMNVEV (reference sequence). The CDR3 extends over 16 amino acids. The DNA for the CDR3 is TGTGCCAGCAGCCAATGGTTAGGCGGGAGGGCCTCCAACCGGTTCTTC. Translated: CASSQWLGGRASNRFF.

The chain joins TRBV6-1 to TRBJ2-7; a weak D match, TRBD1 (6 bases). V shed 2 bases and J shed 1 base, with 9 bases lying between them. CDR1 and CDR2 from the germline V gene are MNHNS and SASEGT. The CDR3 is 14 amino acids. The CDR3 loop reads CASSEHRASYEQYF. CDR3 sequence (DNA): TGTGCCAGCAGTGAACACAGGGCTTCCTACGAGCAGTACTTC.

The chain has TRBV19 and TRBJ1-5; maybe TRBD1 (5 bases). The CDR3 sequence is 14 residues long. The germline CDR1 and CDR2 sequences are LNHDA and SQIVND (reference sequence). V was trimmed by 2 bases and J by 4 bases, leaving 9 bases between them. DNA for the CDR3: TGTGCCAGTAGTATAAGTAACAGGAATCAGCCCCAGCATTTT. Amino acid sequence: CASSISNRNQPQHF.

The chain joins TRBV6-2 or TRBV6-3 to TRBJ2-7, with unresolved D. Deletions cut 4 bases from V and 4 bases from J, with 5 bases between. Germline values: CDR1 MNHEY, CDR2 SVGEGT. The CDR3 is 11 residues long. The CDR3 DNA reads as TGTGCCAGCAGTTCCTATTACGAGCAGTACTTC. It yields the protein CASSSYYEQYF.

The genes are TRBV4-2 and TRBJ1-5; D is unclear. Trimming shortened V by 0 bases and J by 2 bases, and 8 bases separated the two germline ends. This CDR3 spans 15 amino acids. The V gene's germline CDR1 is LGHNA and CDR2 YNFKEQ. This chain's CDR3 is CASSQDLRGNQPQHF. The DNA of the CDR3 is TGTGCCAGCAGCCAAGATCTTAGGGGCAATCAGCCCCAGCATTTT.

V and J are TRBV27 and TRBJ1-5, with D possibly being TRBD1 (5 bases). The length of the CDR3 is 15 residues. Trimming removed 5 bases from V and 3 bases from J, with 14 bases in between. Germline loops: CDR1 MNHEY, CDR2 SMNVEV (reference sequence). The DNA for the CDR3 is TGTGCCAGCAGTCCCTTCCAGGGAATCAATCAGCCCCAGCATTTT. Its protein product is CASSPFQGINQPQHF.

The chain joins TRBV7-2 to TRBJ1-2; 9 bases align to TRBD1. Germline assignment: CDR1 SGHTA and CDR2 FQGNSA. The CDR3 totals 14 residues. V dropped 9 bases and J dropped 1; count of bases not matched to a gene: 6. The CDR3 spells CARGQGLGNYGYTF. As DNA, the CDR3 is TGTGCCAGGGGACAGGGTTTGGGTAACTATGGCTACACCTTC.

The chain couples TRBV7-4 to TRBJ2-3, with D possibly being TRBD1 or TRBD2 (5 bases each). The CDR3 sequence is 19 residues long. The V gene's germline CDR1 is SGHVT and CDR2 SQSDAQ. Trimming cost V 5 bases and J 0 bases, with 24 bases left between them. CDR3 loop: CASSPHRGTPGPSTDTQYF. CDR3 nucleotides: TGTGCCAGCAGCCCCCACCGTGGGACGCCCGGGCCTAGCACAGATACGCAGTATTTT.

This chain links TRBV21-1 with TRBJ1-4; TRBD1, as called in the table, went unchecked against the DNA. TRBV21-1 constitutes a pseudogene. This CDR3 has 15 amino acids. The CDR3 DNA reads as TGTGCCAGCAGCAAAGCGGGACAGGGAATGAAACGGCTGTTTTTT. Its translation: CASSKAGQGMKRLFF.

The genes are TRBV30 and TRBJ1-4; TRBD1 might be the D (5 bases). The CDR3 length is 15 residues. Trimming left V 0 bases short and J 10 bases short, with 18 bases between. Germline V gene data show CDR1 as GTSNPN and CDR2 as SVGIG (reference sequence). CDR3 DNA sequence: TGTGCCTGGAGTGTAATAGGGCCTAGTAGGGGAAAACTGTTTTTT. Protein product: CAWSVIGPSRGKLFF. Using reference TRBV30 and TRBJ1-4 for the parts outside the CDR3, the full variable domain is SQTIHQWPATLVQPVGSPLSLECTVEGTSNPNLYWYRQAAGRGLQLLFYSVGIGQISSEVPQNLSASRPQDRQFILSSKKLLLSDSGFYLCAWSVIGPSRGKLFFGSGTQLSVL.

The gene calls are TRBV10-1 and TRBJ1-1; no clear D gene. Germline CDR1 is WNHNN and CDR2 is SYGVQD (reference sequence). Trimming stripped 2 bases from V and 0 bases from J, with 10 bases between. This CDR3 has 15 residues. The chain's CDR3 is CASSEPVSMNTEAFF. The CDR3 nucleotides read TGCGCCAGCAGTGAGCCGGTTTCGATGAACACTGAAGCTTTCTTT.

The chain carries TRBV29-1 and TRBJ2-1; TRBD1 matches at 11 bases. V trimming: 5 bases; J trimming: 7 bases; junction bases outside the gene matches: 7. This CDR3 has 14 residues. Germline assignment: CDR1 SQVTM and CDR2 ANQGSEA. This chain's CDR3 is CSVSPGQGENEQFF. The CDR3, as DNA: TGCAGCGTTTCCCCGGGACAGGGGGAAAATGAGCAGTTCTTC.

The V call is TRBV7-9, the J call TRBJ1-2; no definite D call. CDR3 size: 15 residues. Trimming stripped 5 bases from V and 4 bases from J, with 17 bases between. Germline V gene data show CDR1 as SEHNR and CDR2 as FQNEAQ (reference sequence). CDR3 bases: TGTGCCAGCAGCACCGGGCCCGGCTCCCCCTATGGCTACACCTTC. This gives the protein CASSTGPGSPYGYTF. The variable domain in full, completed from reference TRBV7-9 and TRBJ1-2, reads DTGVSQNPRHKITKRGQNVTFRCDPISEHNRLYWYRQTLGQGPEFLTYFQNEAQLEKSRLLSDRFSAERPKGSFSTLEIQRTEQGDSAMYLCASSTGPGSPYGYTFGSGTRLTVV.

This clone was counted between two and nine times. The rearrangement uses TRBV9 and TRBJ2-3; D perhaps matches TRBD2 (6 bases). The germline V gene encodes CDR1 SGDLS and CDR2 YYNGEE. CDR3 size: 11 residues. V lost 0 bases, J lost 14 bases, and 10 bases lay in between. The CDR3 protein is CASSVGDWPYF. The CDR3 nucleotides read TGTGCCAGCAGCGTAGGGGACTGGCCGTATTTT.